These 7 T cell receptor beta chains share one sample of origin, sequenced in a study of blood T cell repertoires in COVID-19. Sequencing used immunoSEQ multiplex PCR; TCRdb keeps in-frame clones, though not all of them. The sample yields 140,000 to 150,000 clones, roughly 79% seen once. The source material was peripheral blood. These TCRs come from a woman aged 55-69 years with acute or convalescent COVID-19.

This clone was seen only a few times. This chain connects TRBV30 to TRBJ1-1; D may be TRBD1 (5 bases). From germline, CDR1 is GTSNPN and CDR2 SVGIG (reference sequence). The CDR3 is 13 residues long. V lost 7 bases, J lost 1 base, and 13 bases lay in between. The CDR3 reads CASGTDSNTEAFF. CDR3 nucleotide sequence: TGTGCCTCCGGGACTGATTCGAACACTGAAGCTTTCTTT.

Regarding this clone: One junction end does not reproduce the germline sequence, and a read error may be involved. The chain combines TRBV27 with TRBJ2-7, with 9 bases fitting TRBD1. The CDR3 covers 14 residues. Looked up from germline, CDR1 is MNHEY and CDR2 is SMNVEV (reference sequence). DNA for the CDR3: TGTGCCAGCAGTTTCCGTGGACAGGGGCCAGCCTTGGACTTC. Its translation: CASSFRGQGPALDF.

The gene calls are TRBV5-1 and TRBJ1-1; unclear D gene. Germline V gives CDR1 SGHRS, CDR2 YFSETQ. V was cut by 4 bases and J by 1 base, with 5 bases left in between. This CDR3 is built from 12 residues. The CDR3 DNA follows: TGCGCCAGCAGCATCGGGAACACTGAAGCTTTCTTT. This sequence encodes CASSIGNTEAFF.

The chain employs TRBV6-1 and TRBJ1-1, with 8 bases fitting TRBD1. Germline V CDR1 and CDR2: MNHNS, SASEGT. J was trimmed by 10 bases and V by 1 base; bases with no gene match: 8. There are 14 residues in the CDR3. Here the CDR3 reads CASSEEWTGPLAFF. The CDR3 DNA sequence: TGTGCCAGCAGTGAAGAATGGACAGGGCCGCTAGCTTTCTTT.

The chain has TRBV6-1 and TRBJ2-7, with D maybe TRBD1 (6 bases). This CDR3 is 14 amino acids long. V lost 0 bases and J lost 2, with 8 bases in between. CDR1 MNHNS and CDR2 SASEGT come from the germline V gene. This chain's CDR3 is CASSEAGQPYEQYF. The CDR3 nucleotides read TGTGCCAGCAGTGAAGCAGGACAGCCCTACGAGCAGTACTTC.

CDR3 sequence reads: CASSLRGTQYF. The DNA for the CDR3 is TGTGCCAGCAGCCTAAGGGGTACGCAGTATTTT. The gene calls are TRBV6-5 and TRBJ2-3; perhaps TRBD1 as D (5 bases). This CDR3 is 11 amino acids long. Germline V lookup: CDR1 MNHEY, CDR2 SVGAGI. Between the trimmed V and J ends, which lost 6 bases and 8 bases, there was a span of 9 bases.

The J gene is TRBJ1-2, the V gene TRBV2; D gene unclear. The germline V gene has CDR1 SNHLY and CDR2 FYNNEI. The germline V and J ends were trimmed by 1 base and 2 bases, with 11 bases remaining between them. The CDR3 totals 15 residues. CDR3 sequence: CASSEVGQPNYGYTF. In nucleotides, the CDR3 is TGTGCCAGCAGTGAAGTTGGGCAGCCAAACTATGGCTACACCTTC. The variable domain in full, with the rest retrieved from reference TRBV2 and TRBJ1-2, is EPEVTQTPSHQVTQMGQEVILRCVPISNHLYFYWYRQILGQKVEFLVSFYNNEISEKSEIFDDQFSVERPDGSNFTLKIRSTKLEDSAMYFCASSEVGQPNYGYTFGSGTRLTVV.